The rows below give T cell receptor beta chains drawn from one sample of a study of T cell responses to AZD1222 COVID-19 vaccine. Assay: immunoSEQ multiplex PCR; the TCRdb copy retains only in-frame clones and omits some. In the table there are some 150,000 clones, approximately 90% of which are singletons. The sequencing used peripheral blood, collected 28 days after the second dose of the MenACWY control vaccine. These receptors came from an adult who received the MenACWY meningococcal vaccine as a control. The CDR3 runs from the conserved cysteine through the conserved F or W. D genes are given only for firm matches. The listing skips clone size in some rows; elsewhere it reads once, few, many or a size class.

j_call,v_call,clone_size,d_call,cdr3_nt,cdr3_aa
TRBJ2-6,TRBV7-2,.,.,TGTGCCAGCAGCTTACACGTCTCTGGGGCCAACGTCCTGACTTTC,CASSLHVSGANVLTF
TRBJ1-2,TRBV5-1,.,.,TGCGCCAGCAGCTTGGCGGCGGACGGAGGAGGCTACACCTTC,CASSLAADGGGYTF
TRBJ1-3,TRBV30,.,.,TGTGCCTGGAGTGTATTAGGACCTTACTCTGGAAACACCATATATTTT,CAWSVLGPYSGNTIYF
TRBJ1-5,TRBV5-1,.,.,TGCGCCAGCAGCCCTGGGGGGGTACAAGGCAATCAGCCCCAGCATTTT,CASSPGGVQGNQPQHF
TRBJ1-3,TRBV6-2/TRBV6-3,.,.,TGTGCCAGCAGTTCAGGCAAAAGCTCTGGAAACACCATATATTTT,CASSSGKSSGNTIYF
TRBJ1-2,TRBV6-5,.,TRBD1,TGTGCCAGCAGTTACCACGACAGGGGGAAAGATGGCTACACCTTC,CASSYHDRGKDGYTF
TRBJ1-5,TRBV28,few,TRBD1,TGTGCCAGCAGTTTATTGCAGGGGGTAAAGCCCCAGCATTTT,CASSLLQGVKPQHF
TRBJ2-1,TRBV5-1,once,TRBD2,TGCGCCAGCAGCAAAGAGCTAGCGGCCTACAATGAGCAGTTCTTC,CASSKELAAYNEQFF
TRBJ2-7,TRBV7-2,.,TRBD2,TGTGCCAGCAGCTTAGGCGGGGTGAGCGGGAGCTCCTACGAGCAGTACTTC,CASSLGGVSGSSYEQYF
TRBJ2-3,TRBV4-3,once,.,TGCGCCAGCAGCCAAGCGCGGGGTGTAGATACGCAGTATTTT,CASSQARGVDTQYF
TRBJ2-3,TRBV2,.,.,TGTGCCAGCGTGCCCCTACAAGTCACAGATACGCAGTATTTT,CASVPLQVTDTQYF
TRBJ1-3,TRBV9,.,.,TGTGCCAGCGGCGGAAACACCATATATTTT,CASGGNTIYF
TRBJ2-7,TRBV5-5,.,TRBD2,TGTGCCAGCAGCTCGCGACTAGCGGGAGCTCACGAGCAGTACTTC,CASSSRLAGAHEQYF
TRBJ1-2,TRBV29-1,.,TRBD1,TGCAGCGTTTCCTTGGACAGGTACTATGGCTACACCTTC,CSVSLDRYYGYTF
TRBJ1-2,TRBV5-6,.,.,TGTGCCAGCAGCTCGGGACGGACCGCTAGGGGCTGCACCTTC,CASSSGRTARGCTF
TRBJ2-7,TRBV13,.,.,TGTGCCAGCAGCTTAGGTGGGGGCCTGGACGAGCAGTACTTC,CASSLGGGLDEQYF
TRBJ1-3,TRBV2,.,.,TGTGCCAGTTCTGGGGGCTCTGGAAACACCATATATTTT,CASSGGSGNTIYF
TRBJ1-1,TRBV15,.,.,TGTGCCACCAGCAGAGCCCCCGGACAACAGGGAAACACTGAAGCTTTCTTT,CATSRAPGQQGNTEAFF
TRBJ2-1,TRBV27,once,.,TGTGCCAGCAGTTTAGGCAGCCATAAGCAGTTCTTC,CASSLGSHKQFF
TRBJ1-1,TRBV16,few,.,TGTGCCAGCAGTGACGGAATGAACACTGAAGCTTTCTTT,CASSDGMNTEAFF
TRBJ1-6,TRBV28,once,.,TGTGCCACCCTCGCCCCTGGTACGATCTCACCCCTCCACTTT,CATLAPGTISPLHF
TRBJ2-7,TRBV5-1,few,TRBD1,TGCGCCAGCAGCTTGGCCTCTAGGGACAGGGGTGCCTACGAGCAGTACTTC,CASSLASRDRGAYEQYF
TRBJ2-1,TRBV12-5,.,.,TGTGCTAGTGCCAAAGGGTCCATGAAAGCCCGCAATGAGCAGTTCTTC,CASAKGSMKARNEQFF
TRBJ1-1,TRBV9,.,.,TGTGCCAGCACCGAGGGGGACATTAGTCAAGCTTTCTTT,CASTEGDISQAFF
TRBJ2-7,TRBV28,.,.,TGTGCCAGCAGTTTCGGAGGTAGCGGAGCGTACGAGCAGTACTTC,CASSFGGSGAYEQYF
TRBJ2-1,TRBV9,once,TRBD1,TGTGCCAGCAGCGCAGGGACAGGGCAGTTCTTC,CASSAGTGQFF
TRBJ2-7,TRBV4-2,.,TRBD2,TGTGCCAGCAGCCCAGACGAGTGGGTAGCGGGAGAGCAGTACTTC,CASSPDEWVAGEQYF
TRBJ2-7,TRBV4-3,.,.,TGCGCCAGCAGCCAAGTAGTATCCCTTTACGAGCAGTACTTC,CASSQVVSLYEQYF
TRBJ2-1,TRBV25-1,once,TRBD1,TGTGCCAGCAGTGAGACAGGGGGCGCACACAATGAGCAGTTCTTC,CASSETGGAHNEQFF
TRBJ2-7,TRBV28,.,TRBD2,TGTGCCAGCAGTCGGGGGGGGTGGAGGAACGAGCAGTACTTC,CASSRGGWRNEQYF
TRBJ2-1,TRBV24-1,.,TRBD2,TGTGCCACTAGCGGGAGCTCCTACAATGAGCAGTTCTTC,CATSGSSYNEQFF
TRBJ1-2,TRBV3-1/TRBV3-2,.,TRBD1,TGTGCCAGCAGCCTGTTACAGGGGTTTAACTATGGCTACACCTTC,CASSLLQGFNYGYTF
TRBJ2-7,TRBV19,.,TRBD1,TGTGCCAGTAGTCCCTCTAGAGGGGGCGGGTACGAGCAGTACTTC,CASSPSRGGGYEQYF
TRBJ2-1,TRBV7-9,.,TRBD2,TGTGCCAGCAGCTTAGAGACGGGAGGGCCCCAGTTCTTC,CASSLETGGPQFF
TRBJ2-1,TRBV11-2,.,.,TGTGCCAGCAGCTTAGTGACCCGTAGCTCCTACAATGAGCAGTTCTTC,CASSLVTRSSYNEQFF
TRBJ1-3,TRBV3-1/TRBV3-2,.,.,TGTGCCAGCAGCCAAGATGCAGGAGGAAACACCATATATTTT,CASSQDAGGNTIYF